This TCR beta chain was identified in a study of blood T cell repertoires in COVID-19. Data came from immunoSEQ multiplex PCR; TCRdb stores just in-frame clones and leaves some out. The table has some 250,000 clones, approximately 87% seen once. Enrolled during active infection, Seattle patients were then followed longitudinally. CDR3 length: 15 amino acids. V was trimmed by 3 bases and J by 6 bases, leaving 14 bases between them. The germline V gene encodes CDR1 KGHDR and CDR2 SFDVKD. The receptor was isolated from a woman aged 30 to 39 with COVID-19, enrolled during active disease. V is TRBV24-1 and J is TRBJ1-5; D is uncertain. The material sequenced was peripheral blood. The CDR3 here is CATSDSTGSSQPQHF. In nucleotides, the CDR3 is TGTGCCACCAGTGATAGCACGGGGAGTTCTCAGCCCCAGCATTTT.